These 18 T cell receptor beta chains share one sample of origin, sequenced in a study of identical twins. MiXCR, run by TCRdb on the 5' RACE reads, gives a single entry per CDR3 protein. The sample holds 650,000 to 800,000 distinct CDR3 sequences; around 8.3% are singletons and the top ten take approximately 0.94%. The same data also contributed to another study, on yellow fever vaccine responses in identical twins.

The sample comprised PBMCs. Receptors were obtained from a woman aged 18-35 years in good health.

In this sample, this clonotype turned up a few times. This sequence joins TRBV21-1 and TRBJ2-1; TRBD1 reflects the table's D call only, with no check against the DNA. TRBV21-1 is classified as a pseudogene. CDR3 length: 16 amino acids. This CDR3 is CASSISSGIPGNEQFF. CDR3 nucleotides: TGTGCCAGCAGCATCTCTTCGGGGATTCCGGGCAATGAGCAGTTCTTC.

This clonotype was seen a handful of times. The rearrangement uses TRBV10-2 and TRBJ2-2; D is perhaps TRBD2 (6 bases). Germline V gene lookup returns CDR1 WSHSY and CDR2 SAAADI. Trimming took 2 bases from V and 1 from J, leaving 14 bases between them. This CDR3 has 17 amino acids. This chain's CDR3 is CASSEETRDWNTGELFF. CDR3 DNA sequence: TGCGCCAGCAGTGAGGAGACTAGGGATTGGAACACCGGGGAGCTGTTTTTT.

The CDR3 is CASSYWSGGGLQEQFF. The DNA of the CDR3 is TGTGCCAGCAGTTACTGGAGTGGGGGGGGCCTCCAGGAGCAGTTCTTC. The genes are TRBV6-5 and TRBJ2-1; TRBD2 might be the D (7 bases). The germline V gene has CDR1 MNHEY and CDR2 SVGAGI. The V end lost 1 base, the J end lost 10 bases, and 20 bases lay between the germline ends. The CDR3 is 16 residues long.

In its sample, this clonotype was seen a few times. Here the CDR3 reads CASSSPYRDMAYEQYF. In DNA, the CDR3 is TGTGCCAGCAGCTCCCCCTACCGGGACATGGCCTACGAGCAGTACTTC. This chain joins TRBV7-9 and TRBJ2-7, with D tentatively TRBD1 (6 bases). This CDR3 has 16 residues. V was trimmed by 4 bases and J by 2 bases, leaving 18 bases between them. Germline CDR1 reads SEHNR; CDR2 reads FQNEAQ (reference sequence).

This clonotype was seen more than once but under ten times. The chain couples TRBV6-1 to TRBJ2-7, with TRBD2 matching 12 bases. This CDR3 is 14 amino acids long. Germline V CDR1 and CDR2: MNHNS, SASEGT. V gave up 9 bases and J gave up 1 base; unmatched junction bases: 4. This CDR3 reads CASLLAGGSYEQYF. The CDR3, as DNA: TGTGCCAGTTTGCTAGCGGGAGGGTCCTACGAGCAGTACTTC.

This chain links TRBV6-2 or TRBV6-3 with TRBJ2-2; D is possibly TRBD1 or TRBD2 (5 bases each). V was trimmed by 4 bases and J by 1 base, leaving 19 bases between them. CDR1 and CDR2 (germline): MNHEY, SVGEGT. CDR3 length: 18 residues. CDR3 in DNA: TGTGCCAGCAGTTCACCGTATGGGACCCCAGAGAACACCGGGGAGCTGTTTTTT. This gives the protein CASSSPYGTPENTGELFF.

Many counts were recorded for this clonotype. The chain is built from TRBV27 and TRBJ2-7; no clear D gene. V was trimmed by 3 bases and J by 2 bases, leaving 11 bases between them. From germline, CDR1 is MNHEY and CDR2 SMNVEV (reference sequence). The CDR3 has 14 residues. The CDR3 is CASSLSRTAYEQYF. The DNA of the CDR3 is TGTGCCAGCAGTTTGTCCAGGACCGCCTACGAGCAGTACTTC.

This clonotype showed up many times. The rearrangement joins TRBV11-2 to TRBJ2-1; no clear D. The CDR3 contains 14 residues. The V and J ends lost 5 bases and 0 bases respectively, with 8 bases between them. Germline V CDR1 and CDR2: SGHAT, FQNNGV. The CDR3 region has the DNA TGTGCCAGCAGCCCCGAATACTCCTACAATGAGCAGTTCTTC. Encoded protein: CASSPEYSYNEQFF. Using reference TRBV11-2 and TRBJ2-1 for the parts outside the CDR3, the full variable domain is EAGVAQSPRYKIIEKRQSVAFWCNPISGHATLYWYQQILGQGPKLLIQFQNNGVVDDSQLPKDRFSAERLKGVDSTLKIQPAKLEDSAVYLCASSPEYSYNEQFFGPGTRLTVL.

This clonotype has at least ten counts. The V gene is TRBV6-5, the J gene TRBJ2-1; 7 bases are shared with TRBD1. The junction had 4 bases not matched to a gene; V was cut back by 0 bases and J by 5 bases. The CDR3 loop spans 15 amino acids. CDR1 and CDR2 from the germline V gene are MNHEY and SVGAGI. CDR3 protein: CASSYSDRVHNEQFF. DNA for the CDR3: TGTGCCAGCAGTTACTCTGACAGGGTCCACAATGAGCAGTTCTTC.

This sequence joins TRBV2 and TRBJ1-5, with D maybe TRBD1 (5 bases). This CDR3 contains 15 residues. The V gene lost 4 bases and the J gene lost 1 base, with 11 bases spanning the gap. The germline V gene encodes CDR1 SNHLY and CDR2 FYNNEI. The CDR3 region has the DNA TGTGCCAGCAGTGTTACCGGGGCCAGCAATCAGCCCCAGCATTTT. It specifies CASSVTGASNQPQHF. The complete variable domain, with remaining parts taken from reference TRBV2 and TRBJ1-5, reads EPEVTQTPSHQVTQMGQEVILRCVPISNHLYFYWYRQILGQKVEFLVSFYNNEISEKSEIFDDQFSVERPDGSNFTLKIRSTKLEDSAMYFCASSVTGASNQPQHFGDGTRLSIL.

This clonotype has more than one count but fewer than ten. The chain uses TRBV20-1 and TRBJ2-2, with 8 bases matching TRBD1. This CDR3 comprises 16 residues. Trimming at V came to 0 bases and at J to 1 base, leaving 4 bases not matched to a gene. Germline V gene lookup returns CDR1 DFQATT and CDR2 SNEGSKA (reference sequence). CDR3: CSARDWGTGNTGELFF. CDR3 DNA: TGCAGTGCTAGAGATTGGGGGACAGGGAACACCGGGGAGCTGTTTTTT.

V gene TRBV29-1 combines with J gene TRBJ1-1; 9 nucleotides match TRBD1. V shed 7 bases and J 4 bases; nucleotides not matched to a gene: 4. Germline-derived CDR1 and CDR2 are SQVTM and ANQGSEA. There are 12 residues in the CDR3. The CDR3 here is CSGRDRATEAFF. CDR3 bases: TGCAGCGGGAGGGACAGGGCCACTGAAGCTTTCTTT. Full variable domain (remainder filled in from reference TRBV29-1 and TRBJ1-1): SAVISQKPSRDICQRGTSLTIQCQVDSQVTMMFWYRQQPGQSLTLIATANQGSEATYESGFVIDKFPISRPNLTFSTLTVSNMSPEDSSIYLCSGRDRATEAFFGQGTRLTVV.

In this sample, this clonotype turned up a few times. The CDR3 protein is CASSLTSGVTYEQYF. For the CDR3, the DNA is TGCGCCAGCAGCCTGACTAGCGGGGTGACCTACGAGCAGTACTTC. V gene TRBV4-3 combines with J gene TRBJ2-7; 11 bases align to TRBD2. Germline V gene lookup returns CDR1 LGHNA and CDR2 YSLEER. The CDR3 is 15 amino acids. With V trimmed by 4 bases and J by 2 bases, 4 bases remained unmatched.

This clonotype was counted between two and nine times. The V call is TRBV7-3, the J call TRBJ2-7; D is unresolved. The V end was cut by 1 base, the J end by 5 bases, with 15 bases between. The CDR3 loop spans 15 amino acids. Germline CDR1 reads SGHTA; CDR2 reads FQGTGA. CDR3 region: CASSLIPKGVHEQYF. DNA of the CDR3: TGTGCCAGCAGCTTAATCCCGAAAGGTGTGCACGAGCAGTACTTC.

This clonotype was seen ten or more times. This chain connects TRBV3-1 to TRBJ2-3; D is uncertain. The CDR3 is 15 amino acids. V lost 1 base and J 4 bases, leaving 12 bases between the germline ends. The germline V gene has CDR1 LGHDT and CDR2 YNNKEL (reference sequence). The CDR3 nucleotides are TGTGCCAGCAGCCAAGTTCTAGACGCCCCAGATACGCAGTATTTT. It translates to CASSQVLDAPDTQYF.

The chain links TRBV7-2 to TRBJ2-3; 13 positions agree with TRBD2. The CDR3 has 14 residues. J lost 7 bases, V lost 5 bases, and 3 bases had no gene match. CDR1 is SGHTA, CDR2 FQGNSA, per germline. The CDR3 DNA reads TGTGCCAGCAGCCGGGGACTAGCGGGGTATACGCAGTATTTT. Its translation: CASSRGLAGYTQYF.

The chain recombines TRBV6-4 with TRBJ2-3; no firm D call. This CDR3 contains 14 residues. Germline-derived CDR1 and CDR2 are MRHNA and SNTAGT. Trimming pared 6 bases from V and 0 bases from J, leaving 10 bases between. The CDR3 is CASSVDASTDTQYF. CDR3 bases: TGTGCCAGCAGCGTCGATGCTAGCACAGATACGCAGTATTTT.

J is TRBJ2-7 and V is TRBV30; no reliable D call. Germline-derived CDR1 and CDR2 are GTSNPN and SVGIG (reference sequence). Trimming took off 4 bases at V and 1 base at J, with 11 bases between the two ends. The CDR3 is 13 residues long. CDR3 coding DNA: TGTGCCTGGAACGTGGATGGTTCCTACGAGCAGTACTTC. Protein sequence: CAWNVDGSYEQYF.